Included here is one T cell receptor (beta chain) sequence, with context. Its antigen target is currently unknown. It has no much larger one-base neighbor in the sample; base qualities were not kept. The CDR3 regions of human TCRbeta chains were analyzed by immunosequencing. In the paper's pipeline: TCRs in the repertoires were matched against a reference library of SARS-CoV-2-specific TCRs that had been generated with the MIRA antigen-specificity platform. Breadth meant the fraction of unique TCRs that were SARS-CoV-2-associated, whereas depth meant the fraction of total T cells that were SARS-CoV-2-associated. Using the MIRA data, each spike-specific TCR was assigned both to the spike region to which the TCR was reactive and to a CD4 or CD8 class. Log10-transformed breadth and depth values were compared by one-way ANOVA with Sidak's multiple comparisons tests. Entries here come from immuneACCESS through TCRdb and include only in-frame sequences with V and J called. Some clones fail to appear in such tables; in the studies checked, an unresolved V gene covers under half of the shortfall, and the cause of the remainder is unknown. V, J and clone size reflect that table, while D and trimming were determined from the DNA. The sample includes 150,000 to 180,000 clones, with roughly 90% observed a single time. Approximately 1.5% of the sample goes to the ten largest clones.

This sample is drawn from a study of T cell responses to AZD1222 COVID-19 vaccine (dated by TCRdb to 2020 to 2022). The study in broad terms: TCR sequencing was performed for 233 trial participants, of whom 200 to 220 were given two doses of AZD1222 and roughly 25 were given two doses of MenACWY control vaccine. Enrollment into the trials was organized by age into subgroups of 18-55, 56-69 and 70-plus years, and those subgroups contained about 160, 30 and 59 TCR-sequenced participants, respectively. On the study overall, not on this receptor specifically: Conclusions about previously exposed vaccinees were limited because only a handful of AZD1222 recipients were SARS-CoV-2 seropositive at baseline. After two AZD1222 doses, both the breadth and the depth of spike-specific TCRs were significantly higher than at day 0 and than in MenACWY recipients. Because no samples from the day 14 peak response were available, repertoires could be characterized only after the peak T cell response. Participants were mostly white British, with more females than males. The authors suggested clonal diversity may have been underestimated. Reportedly, close to half of the unique spike-specific TCRs recognized epitopes lying outside the regions that are mutated in the B.1.351 and B.1.1.7 variants. The 56-69-year group was small, and its depth increase did not reach significance, likely because of low power. CD4 TCRs associated with the vaccine covered the entire spike protein, and the dominant responses were in regions 160-218 and 743-854.

The CDR3 measures 14 amino acids from cysteine to phenylalanine. This entry keeps only the CDR3 DNA: 42 bases, framed from base 1. V was cut back by 2 bases and J by 3 bases, leaving a gap of 11 bases between them. CDR1 and CDR2 (GTSNPN, SVGIG) derive from the germline V gene (reference sequence). The sample's time point label, in plain terms: about 28 days (+/-7) after the second vaccine dose. AZD1222 recipients with second doses at about 4 weeks or about 12 weeks were pooled, because spike-specific TCR depth and breadth did not differ between schedules. Vaccinee samples were obtained from the UK trials COV001 and COV002, which included a single-blind randomized controlled phase 2/3 trial of AZD1222 (ChAdOx1 nCoV-19) in healthy adults. For TCRbeta chain sequencing, PBMC samples were collected from trial participants at day 0 and at day 28 after the second dose.

The V gene is TRBV30 and the J gene is TRBJ1-5; the D gene assignment is ambiguous. The specimen was peripheral blood, collected 28 days after the second AZD1222 dose. The clonotype comes from an adult who received the AZD1222 COVID-19 vaccine. The CDR3 reads CAWSPGLINQPQHF. The DNA reads TGTGCCTGGAGTCCGGGCCTAATCAATCAGCCCCAGCATTTT. The CDR3, completed at both ends by the reference TRBV30 and TRBJ1-5 genes, gives the full variable domain SQTIHQWPATLVQPVGSPLSLECTVEGTSNPNLYWYRQAAGRGLQLLFYSVGIGQISSEVPQNLSASRPQDRQFILSSKKLLLSDSGFYLCAWSPGLINQPQHFGDGTRLSIL.